The present entry profiles one TCR beta chain with its context. Its antigen is as yet unknown. The CDR3 is made up of 13 amino acids. Trimming took 8 bases from V and 7 from J, leaving 15 bases between them. Germline V gene data show CDR1 as LNHDA and CDR2 as SQIVND (reference sequence). The primer mix had 60 Vbeta and 13 Jbeta primers. Libraries were prepared by immunoSEQ multiplex PCR; TCRdb keeps only in-frame clonotypes and omits some of them. Altogether around 200,000 clones are present, about 83% being singletons, with the ten largest covering 1.4%. The entry originates in a study of cytomegalovirus exposure and HLA in healthy donors. The study's findings and limits: A later analysis revealed that TCR association rates differed between HLA loci, peaking at DRB1 and bottoming out at HLA-C. Per a prior analysis, the majority of TCR beta V segments were productive roughly 90% or roughly 30% of the time.

The source of this sequence is a girl between 5 and 17 years old in good health and CMV-seronegative. The chain is built from TRBV19 and TRBJ1-5; D uncertain. Sequenced input: PBMCs. The CDR3 here is CASLGREGQPQHF. In DNA form, the CDR3 reads TGTGCCAGTTTGGGGAGGGAAGGACAGCCCCAGCATTTT.